This T cell receptor beta chain was captured by sequencing in a study of blood T cell repertoires in COVID-19. Background on the study: The United States, Italy and Spain provided the acute and convalescent COVID-19 samples. T cells, B-cell-depleted T cells, or PBMCs provided the cDNA or gDNA that served as material.

V was pared by 5 bases and J by 7 bases, with 16 bases of the junction left unmatched. The CDR3 is 18 residues long. CDR1 SGHVS and CDR2 FNYEAQ come from the germline V gene. In the original analysis: Nucleated cell number was recorded as an estimate derived from reference gene primer amplification. Some clones are missing from TCRdb's copy, which holds only in-frame ones; the method was immunoSEQ multiplex PCR. The V and J calls and clone size come from that table; D and trimming were worked out from the DNA. The profile covers about 260,000 clones, with around 87% appearing a single time and approximately 1.5% taken by the ten largest.

This clonotype was sampled from a woman in her thirties or forties who had recovered from COVID-19. The specimen sequenced was peripheral blood. This chain joins TRBV7-6 and TRBJ1-6, with 8 bases identical to TRBD1. For the CDR3, the DNA is TGTGCCAGCAGCCCTTTATCCCGGACAGGGAAGGAGAATTCACCCCTCCACTTT. Its translation is CASSPLSRTGKENSPLHF.